This TCR beta chain was sequenced in a study of regulatory T cells in long-lasting Graves disease. General study findings and limits: Persistent Graves' patients showed reduced TCR diversity versus newly diagnosed patients.

Sample time point: persistent/refractory GD, antithyroid drugs over 5 years with positive TRAb. Isolated PBMC RNA provided the starting material for the TCR library. Collection of peripheral blood (about 8.1 milliliters) was done using EDTA tubes. This clonotype was seen repeatedly, ten times or more. The antigen remains unidentified. HTBI primers from iRepertoire and Arm-PCR of CDR3 regions yielded the TCR beta libraries. TCRdb analysed the multiplex PCR reads with MiXCR anew, one entry per CDR3 protein. The sample carries about 470,000 distinct CDR3 sequences, about a fifth recorded once. The sequence was collected from a female donor with Graves disease. The sequences come from peripheral blood mononuclear cells (PBMCs), collected when the disease was refractory, from a patient treated with antithyroid drugs.

CDR3 residues: CASSLFRGPQHF. CDR3 DNA sequence: TGTGCCAGCAGTTTATTCCGGGGGCCCCAGCATTTT. J is TRBJ1-5 and V is TRBV12-3 or TRBV12-4; D call uncertain. V lost 2 bases to trimming and J lost 9 bases, with 8 bases between them. CDR3 size: 12 residues.